This entry is about one TCR beta chain. The antigen it recognizes is unknown. Base qualities are not at hand, and no much larger clone is one base apart. TCRbeta CDR3 regions were amplified from genomic DNA using the immunoSEQ Assay, a bias-controlled multiplex PCR. Per the source publication's procedure: The number of nucleated cells in each sample was estimated by amplification of reference gene primers within the assay. Sequence reads were collapsed and filtered to measure the absolute abundance of every unique TCRbeta CDR3 rearrangement. Productive Simpson clonality was computed per sample as the square root of Simpson's diversity index over productive rearrangements. Not all clones reach the TCRdb copy of this immuneACCESS table, which keeps in-frame sequences only. Checked studies attribute under half of the gap to unresolved V genes and leave the rest unexplained. For V, J and clone size, that table is used; D and trimming come from the DNA. The sample profile shows 250,000 to 350,000 clones; roughly 90% of them were found once. About 4.5% of the sample is held by the ten biggest clonotypes.

The sample originates from a study of blood T cell repertoires in COVID-19 (dated by TCRdb to between 2020 and 2021). Background for the entire study: The collaborator samples originated in the United States, Italy and Spain and spanned the acute and convalescent phases of COVID-19. The prospective study material was composed of cDNA or gDNA derived from T cells, B-cell-depleted T cells, or PBMCs. The dataset comprised deeply sampled blood TCRbeta repertoires from subjects exposed to, actively infected with, or recovered from COVID-19. The repertoires were made available in a free public database intended to serve as a resource for research on the immune response to SARS-CoV-2. The samples were drawn from the first 160 participants of the ongoing ImmuneRACE study and from 950 to 1,500 subjects provided by 6 global collaborators. Sample metadata almost always included a de-identified subject ID, COVID-19 status, age in years and sex. Where HLA class I and class II types were available, the types were taken from metadata supplied by the sample provider, not from assay-based typing.

Summary of the overall study and its limitations: How much clinical and demographic metadata was included differed by source and by participant, and the metadata was provided uncurated.

Participants in the prospective study were enrolled through a virtual design, were aged roughly 18 to 100 years, and lived in approximately 24 United States geographic areas. In the prospective study, cohorts were assigned on the basis of participant-reported clinical history obtained from a screening survey and a study questionnaire. In the prospective study, whole blood, serum and a nasopharyngeal or oropharyngeal swab were collected from each participant by mobile phlebotomists. Participants in the prospective study had the option to provide additional blood draws and questionnaires over a roughly 2-month period. Blood samples from the prospective study were shipped frozen or at room temperature prior to DNA extraction. This clonotype was sampled from a woman younger than 35 with acute COVID-19. The sequencing input was PBMCs or T cells enriched from blood (not recorded which).

The sequenced DNA is TGTGCCAGCAGTTTAAGTCTAGCTAACGAGCAGTACTTC. This gives the protein CASSLSLANEQYF. Here the chain combines TRBV27 and TRBJ2-7; the D gene is perhaps TRBD2, on 5 matching bases. CDR1 and CDR2, per the germline V gene (reference sequence), are MNHEY and SMNVEV. V and J lose 2 bases and 5 bases, and a span of 10 bases separates them. The CDR3 has 13 amino acids, counting the end cysteine and phenylalanine. This entry keeps only the CDR3 DNA: 39 bases, framed from base 1.